These 23 T cell receptor beta chains came from one sample sequenced in a study of monozygotic twins with inflammatory bowel disease. From its re-call of the 5' RACE reads, TCRdb lists each CDR3 protein once, without DNA. Its clone listing holds about 380,000 distinct CDR3 sequences. Sequencing was carried out using blood. The receptors derive from a human donor with ulcerative colitis or Crohn's disease, or a healthy co-twin of an affected twin (not recorded which).

The V call is TRBV6-5, the J call TRBJ2-7; without DNA, the TCRdb call of TRBD1 cannot be checked. The germline V gene has CDR1 MNHEY and CDR2 SVGAGI. The CDR3 spans 13 residues. Here the CDR3 reads CASSLRQPYEQYF.

The genes are TRBV5-5 and TRBJ2-1; TCRdb reports TRBD1, a call that lacks DNA to check it against. This CDR3 has 13 residues. CDR1 and CDR2 from the germline V gene are SGHKS and YYEKEE (reference sequence). The CDR3 sequence is CASSFKQGLEQFF.

J is TRBJ1-1 and V is TRBV9. This CDR3 region has 19 residues. Germline-derived CDR1 and CDR2 are SGDLS and YYNGEE. Here the CDR3 reads CASSEERGGAGTKNTEAFF.

This chain's CDR3 is CASSYSGGSNTEAFF. The V call is TRBV6-5, the J call TRBJ1-1; the TCRdb D gene call, TRBD1, has no DNA to confirm it. The CDR3 loop spans 15 amino acids. The germline V gene encodes CDR1 MNHEY and CDR2 SVGAGI.

The V and J genes are TRBV10-3 and TRBJ1-4; TCRdb outputs TRBD1, but without DNA this stays unchecked. The germline CDR1 and CDR2 sequences are ENHRY and SYGVKD. The CDR3 has 16 residues. The CDR3 reads CAIRPGSGGGYEKLFF.

The genes are TRBV12-3 or TRBV12-4 and TRBJ2-2; TCRdb's D call, TRBD1, is unchecked because there is no DNA. The CDR3 covers 16 residues. The CDR3 loop is CASSSTGWTDTGELFF.

This chain uses TRBV4-3 with TRBJ1-2. Germline V gene data show CDR1 as LGHNA and CDR2 as YSLEER. This CDR3 region has 14 residues. CDR3 protein: CASSQGVGDYGYTF.

The rearrangement joins TRBV5-1 to TRBJ2-3; no DNA is available, so the TRBD2 call from TCRdb remains unchecked. The CDR3 is 18 residues long. CDR1 and CDR2 from the germline V gene are SGHRS and YFSETQ. The CDR3 spells CASSAGLAGRTSTDTQYF.

The rearrangement uses TRBV28 and TRBJ2-4; as DNA is missing, the TRBD1 call by TCRdb cannot be tested. The germline CDR1 and CDR2 sequences are MDHEN and SYDVKM. The CDR3 loop spans 15 amino acids. The chain's CDR3 is CASSSPRQGANIQYF.

The chain recombines TRBV13 with TRBJ2-7; there is no DNA to check the TCRdb D call of TRBD1. Germline CDR1 reads PRHDT; CDR2 reads FYEKMQ (reference sequence). The length of the CDR3 is 14 residues. The CDR3 is CASSGYRGLYEQYF.

The genes are TRBV20-1 and TRBJ1-4; TCRdb lists TRBD1, though no DNA is available to test this call. The CDR3 has 14 amino acids. CDR1 and CDR2 from the germline V gene are DFQATT and SNEGSKA (reference sequence). The CDR3 reads CSARDPQGAEKLFF.

The V and J genes are TRBV20-1 and TRBJ2-3; checking the TCRdb D call of TRBD1 is not possible without DNA. Germline assignment: CDR1 DFQATT and CDR2 SNEGSKA (reference sequence). CDR3 size: 16 residues. The CDR3 spells CSARTRGGASTDTQYF.

This sequence joins TRBV20-1 and TRBJ1-3. Per the germline V gene, CDR1 is DFQATT and CDR2 is SNEGSKA (reference sequence). This CDR3 has 16 amino acids. The CDR3: CSARVHGPSSGNTIYF.

V is TRBV7-2 and J is TRBJ2-3; the D call from TCRdb, TRBD1, cannot be confirmed without DNA. CDR3 length: 14 amino acids. Germline V lookup: CDR1 SGHTA, CDR2 FQGNSA. CDR3 sequence reads: CASSATGWRDTQYF.

The gene calls are TRBV10-3 and TRBJ2-1; TCRdb outputs TRBD2, but without DNA this stays unchecked. Looked up from germline, CDR1 is ENHRY and CDR2 is SYGVKD. This CDR3 is 16 amino acids long. CDR3 sequence reads: CAIARASGQSYNEQFF.

The V call is TRBV29-1, the J call TRBJ1-2. The CDR3 spans 15 residues. Germline V CDR1 and CDR2: SQVTM, ANQGSEA. The CDR3 here is CSVAHRTGGVGGYTF.

V and J are TRBV28 and TRBJ1-1; with no DNA, the TCRdb D assignment of TRBD1 cannot be verified. This CDR3 has 15 residues. Looked up from germline, CDR1 is MDHEN and CDR2 is SYDVKM. The CDR3 region is CASSPTGQGYPEAFF.

The V and J genes are TRBV7-2 and TRBJ1-1. Per the germline V gene, CDR1 is SGHTA and CDR2 is FQGNSA. The CDR3 totals 13 residues. The CDR3: CASSLRRGTEAFF.

This rearrangement joins TRBV9 to TRBJ2-4. Germline loops: CDR1 SGDLS, CDR2 YYNGEE. This CDR3 contains 15 residues. CDR3 protein: CASSVVVFGENIQYF.

The chain couples TRBV30 to TRBJ2-7; TCRdb selects TRBD1, and the lack of DNA leaves this call unchecked. CDR1 GTSNPN and CDR2 SVGIG come from the germline V gene (reference sequence). This CDR3 is 14 amino acids long. CDR3: CAWGDGTGVYEQYF.

This chain links TRBV6-1 with TRBJ2-3. This CDR3 contains 16 residues. Germline CDR1 MNHNS, CDR2 SASEGT. CDR3 in amino acids: CASESIGQTSTDTQYF.

The V gene is TRBV4-2, the J gene TRBJ1-2; TCRdb names TRBD1, which stays unverified in the absence of DNA. CDR3 length: 18 amino acids. CDR1 is LGHNA and CDR2 is YNFKEQ in the germline V gene. The CDR3 loop is CASSQGRGRVGSNYGYTF.

The chain links TRBV12-3 or TRBV12-4 to TRBJ1-2; TCRdb's D call, TRBD1, is unchecked because there is no DNA. The CDR3 extends over 13 amino acids. The CDR3 region is CASNRQGASGYTF.